This paragraph reports one T cell receptor beta chain. Time point defined: new active TB diagnosis, blood taken before or within 7 days of starting treatment. Data came from immunoSEQ multiplex PCR; TCRdb stores just in-frame clones and leaves some out. The sample gives around 30,000 clones, about 82% of which show up once; more than 4.5% is in the top ten. Trimming removed 9 bases at V and 3 bases at J, with 19 bases between. Germline CDR1 reads MDHEN; CDR2 reads SYDVKM. This CDR3 has 15 residues. The source of the sample is a study of T cells in tuberculosis. The wider study: A South African cohort included IGRA-negative adolescents, latently infected IGRA-positive adolescents and adults with active tuberculosis.

Source: PBMCs, taken at tuberculosis diagnosis. The sequence was collected from an adult with tuberculosis. This chain links TRBV28 with TRBJ2-3, with a possible D match to TRBD2 (6 bases). CDR3 sequence reads: CASTGGLWKTDTQYF. Written as DNA, the CDR3 is TGTGCCAGTACCGGGGGTTTGTGGAAAACAGATACGCAGTATTTT.